One sample yielded the 32 T cell receptor beta chains listed below, sequenced in a study of tumor-infiltrating lymphocytes in primary liver carcinoma. Between roughly 18 and 30 mg of unsorted bulk tissue served as the source from which RNA and DNA were co-extracted. Synthesis of TCR beta cDNA was carried out from 500 ng total RNA with a constant-region primer. Slightly modified ARM-PCR, run as three nested multiplex PCR rounds, produced the TCR beta libraries. TRBV1-TRBV30 forward primers and a C-beta reverse primer were used in the first two PCR rounds, which each ran for nine to ten cycles. From the multiplex PCR reads, TCRdb called clonotypes with MiXCR, one entry per CDR3 protein. The table lists some 110,000 distinct CDR3 sequences, around 84% of them singletons. The sample taken for sequencing was liver tumor tissue from sampling region 3. Regarding subset: tumor region T3, left-lateral pole. The receptor set was obtained from a man aged 40-50 years with primary liver carcinoma and hepatitis B virus infection.

This chain links TRBV29-1 with TRBJ2-1, with TRBD2 identical over 8 bases. V shed 2 bases, J shed 8 bases, and the junction held 14 bases outside the gene matches. The CDR3 loop spans 16 amino acids. CDR1 is SQVTM, CDR2 ANQGSEA, per germline. CDR3: CSVELRSGRITDEQFF. DNA of the CDR3: TGCAGCGTTGAATTAAGGAGCGGGAGAATAACCGATGAGCAGTTCTTC.

In its sample, this clonotype was seen once. One junction end does not reproduce the germline sequence, and a read error may be involved. The chain couples TRBV11-1 to TRBJ2-4; 7 nucleotides line up with TRBD1. Germline-derived CDR1 and CDR2 are SGHAT and FQDESV (reference sequence). The CDR3 runs 15 residues. The CDR3 DNA sequence: TGTGTCAGCAGCTTTGTGAGGGGGCGAATAAACATTCAGTACTTC. Translating gives CVSSFVRGRINIQYF.

V gene TRBV30 combines with J gene TRBJ1-1; no firm D call. Germline CDR1 GTSNPN, CDR2 SVGIG (reference sequence). Trimming took off 8 bases at V and 1 base at J, with 11 bases between the two ends. This CDR3 is built from 12 residues. For the CDR3, the DNA is TGTGCCAGACATGATTCGAACACTGAAGCTTTCTTT. Translated, it gives CARHDSNTEAFF.

The J gene is TRBJ1-1, the V gene TRBV29-1, with D tentatively TRBD1 (6 bases). CDR1 SQVTM and CDR2 ANQGSEA come from the germline V gene. The CDR3 totals 15 residues. Trimming shortened V by 4 bases and J by 0 bases, and 15 bases separated the two germline ends. Here the CDR3 reads CSVATGWVMNTEAFF. The CDR3 DNA reads as TGCAGCGTTGCCACAGGGTGGGTGATGAACACTGAAGCTTTCTTT.

In the case of this clonotype: A read error may produce the germline difference seen at one junction end. This chain links TRBV6-5 with TRBJ2-2; tentative D call: TRBD1 (6 bases). The CDR3 consists of 15 residues. The germline V gene encodes CDR1 MNHEY and CDR2 SVGAGI. Here the CDR3 DNA reads TGTGCCAGCAATCCACCGACAGGAGACACCGGGGAGCAGTTTTTT. Protein: CASNPPTGDTGEQFF.

Comment on this clonotype: A read error may produce the germline difference seen at one junction end. The chain couples TRBV4-3 to TRBJ2-1; D unresolved. The germline V gene has CDR1 LGHNA and CDR2 YSLEER. The CDR3 covers 15 residues. The CDR3 DNA sequence: TGTGCCAGCAGCCAAGATAGAGCTACCGGATTTGAGCAGTTCTTC. It specifies CASSQDRATGFEQFF.

To note about this clonotype: One junction end does not reproduce the germline sequence, and a read error may be involved. The chain carries TRBV4-2 and TRBJ2-7; D not resolved. In germline, CDR1 is LGHNA, CDR2 YNFKEQ. The CDR3 totals 12 residues. DNA for the CDR3: TGTGCCAGCAGCCAAAGTCGGAACGAGCAGTACTTT. This codes for CASSQSRNEQYF.

This clonotype was seen more than once but under ten times. One end of the junction fails to match germline, which may point to a read error. The chain carries TRBV6-5 and TRBJ2-6; possible D gene TRBD1, 5 bases. Looked up from germline, CDR1 is MNHEY and CDR2 is SVGAGI. This CDR3 comprises 19 residues. In nucleotides, the CDR3 is TGTGTCAGCAGCCGACCCTGGGCAGGGCCCTTATCTGGGGCCAACGTCCTGACCTTC. Translated, it gives CVSSRPWAGPLSGANVLTF.

To note about this clonotype: Relative to the germline gene, one junction end is altered; a read error may explain this. This chain connects TRBV2 to TRBJ2-6; tentatively, D is TRBD1 (5 bases). CDR1 is SNHLY and CDR2 is FYNNEI in the germline V gene. This CDR3 comprises 15 residues. Here the CDR3 reads CASTYSGSGANVLAF. CDR3 sequence (DNA): TGTGCCAGCACCTACTCTGGCTCTGGGGCCAACGTCCTGGCTTTC. Together with reference TRBV2 and TRBJ2-6, the CDR3 gives the full variable domain: EPEVTQTPSHQVTQMGQEVILRCVPISNHLYFYWYRQILGQKVEFLVSFYNNEISEKSEIFDDQFSVERPDGSNFTLKIRSTKLEDSAMYFCASTYSGSGANVLAFGAGSRLTVL.

On this clonotype itself: The junction departs from germline at one end; a sequencing error may be responsible. V usage is TRBV12-3 or TRBV12-4 and J usage is TRBJ2-1, with 9 bases matching TRBD1. CDR3 length equals 16 residues. The CDR3 coding sequence is TGTGCCAGTAGTTCCAGGACAGGGGCGCCCTACAATGAGCAGTTCTTC. This codes for CASSSRTGAPYNEQFF.

Notes on this clonotype: It is likely a read error, because the conserved phenylalanine at the end of the CDR3 is missing. This chain uses TRBV14 with TRBJ2-1; weak D call: TRBD2 (5 bases). Looked up from germline, CDR1 is SGHDN and CDR2 is FVKESK. V gave up 6 bases and J gave up 5 bases, with 20 bases separating them. The CDR3 has 16 amino acids. CDR3 in DNA: TGTGCCAGCAGTGCCGTATCGGGATTGATAAACAATGAGCAGTTCTCC. It translates to CASSAVSGLINNEQFS.

About this clonotype itself: Mismatch with germline at one junction end may stem from a read error. The chain combines TRBV11-3 with TRBJ2-5, with D unclear. Germline CDR1 and CDR2: SGHNT and YENEEA. The CDR3 runs 13 residues. The chain's CDR3 is CASSPYSQETQYF. The DNA for the CDR3 is TGTGCGAGCAGCCCATACAGCCAAGAGACCCAGTACTTC.

A remark on this clonotype: A read error may be the cause here, since a much bigger clone is one base away. This chain joins TRBV24-1 and TRBJ2-1, with 8 positions matching TRBD1. V shed 2 bases, J shed 4 bases, and the junction held 9 bases outside the gene matches. The length of the CDR3 is 17 residues. From germline, CDR1 is KGHDR and CDR2 SFDVKD. CDR3 residues: CATSDSQGAYVYNEQFF. The CDR3 DNA reads TGTGCCACCAGTGATTCCCAGGGGGCCTACGTATACAATGAGCAGTTCTTC.

Comment on this clonotype: One junction end does not reproduce the germline sequence, and a read error may be involved. The chain couples TRBV20-1 to TRBJ1-2; no definite D call. This CDR3 is 13 amino acids long. The V gene's germline CDR1 is DFQATT and CDR2 SNEGSKA (reference sequence). CDR3 in DNA: TGCAGTGCTAAGGAGGAGGGTCCCTATGCCTACACCTTC. This translates into CSAKEEGPYAYTF.

Turning to this clonotype: As the CDR3 is not closed by the conserved phenylalanine or tryptophan, this likely results from a read error. The rearrangement joins TRBV29-1 to TRBJ2-1, with D unresolved. Germline V gives CDR1 SQVTM, CDR2 ANQGSEA. The length of the CDR3 is 14 residues. The CDR3 DNA follows: TGCAGCGTTGCCCTCGGTGAAACCTACAATGGGCAGTTCCTC. It yields the protein CSVALGETYNGQFL.

The chain carries TRBV12-3 or TRBV12-4 and TRBJ2-3; 7 nucleotides line up with TRBD2. The CDR3 spans 15 residues. CDR3 nucleotides: TGTGTCAACGAGAAGGGGCGGGAGTTACCAGATACGCAGTATTTT. This gives the protein CVNEKGRELPDTQYF.

As concerns this clonotype: This may arise from a read error, as a much more abundant clone is one base away. This chain links TRBV6-4 with TRBJ1-6; D is perhaps TRBD1 (5 bases). The CDR3 consists of 13 residues. Looked up from germline, CDR1 is MRHNA and CDR2 is SNTAGT. The CDR3 region has the DNA TGTGCCAGCAGTGACTCGAGGGGTTCACTCCTCCACTTT. Its translation: CASSDSRGSLLHF.

As for this clonotype: A read error may be the cause here, since a much bigger clone is one base away. This rearrangement joins TRBV30 to TRBJ2-7, with a weak D call TRBD1 (6 bases). The V and J ends lost 7 bases and 2 bases respectively, with 18 bases between them. The CDR3 has 14 amino acids. The germline V gene encodes CDR1 GTSNPN and CDR2 SVGIG (reference sequence). In DNA form, the CDR3 reads TGTGCCTTGGAGATACTGGACAGAGCCTACGAGCAGTACTTC. It translates to CALEILDRAYEQYF.

Turning to this clonotype: An end of the junction does not agree with germline; a read error may underlie this. The chain employs TRBV4-2 and TRBJ2-1; a possible D gene is TRBD2 (6 bases). The CDR3 is made up of 16 amino acids. From germline, CDR1 is LGHNA and CDR2 YNFKEQ. The CDR3 protein is CARSQLSGLSYNERFF. In DNA, the CDR3 is TGTGCCAGGAGCCAACTTAGCGGACTCTCCTACAATGAGCGGTTCTTC.

The table lists this clonotype with a count of one. A read error may explain this, as a much larger clone is one base away. The chain has TRBV28 and TRBJ2-1; D is ambiguous. Trimming took off 2 bases at V and 7 bases at J, with 15 bases between the two ends. The germline V gene encodes CDR1 MDHEN and CDR2 SYDVKM. The CDR3 is made up of 15 amino acids. CDR3 sequence: CASSLRGSRQNEQFF. The DNA of the CDR3 is TGTGCCAGCAGTTTAAGAGGTAGCCGGCAGAATGAGCAGTTCTTC.

On this clonotype itself: One junction end disagrees with the germline gene, perhaps due to a read error. The J gene is TRBJ2-3, the V gene TRBV7-8, with unresolved D. The CDR3 is made up of 14 amino acids. The germline V gene has CDR1 SGHVS and CDR2 FQNEAQ. CDR3 region: CSSSINRYTDTQYF. The CDR3 DNA reads as TGTTCCAGCAGCATTAACCGATACACAGATACGCAGTATTTT.

This clonotype was detected many times. The chain employs TRBV29-1 and TRBJ2-2, with D possibly being TRBD2 (6 bases). The germline V and J ends were trimmed by 7 bases and 6 bases, with 9 bases remaining between them. CDR1 is SQVTM and CDR2 is ANQGSEA in the germline V gene. The CDR3 covers 11 residues. The CDR3 bases are TGCAGCGCGGGGGATCCCGGGGAGCTGTTTTTT. It specifies CSAGDPGELFF.

The J gene is TRBJ2-4, the V gene TRBV6-6; D is undetermined. In germline, CDR1 is MNHNY, CDR2 SVGAGI (reference sequence). Trimming pared 6 bases from V and 5 bases from J, leaving 14 bases between. CDR3 size: 14 residues. CDR3 nucleotides: TGTGCCAGCAGCCCCGGCCATGCCGAAAACATTCAGTACTTC. It codes for CASSPGHAENIQYF.

In regard to this clonotype: One junction end disagrees with the germline gene, perhaps due to a read error. J is TRBJ2-3 and V is TRBV5-1; 10 bases align to TRBD2. The CDR3 extends over 14 amino acids. Germline values: CDR1 SGHRS, CDR2 YFSETQ. Here the CDR3 reads CASRLAGYTDTHFF. The CDR3, as DNA: TGCGCCAGCCGACTAGCGGGTTACACAGATACGCATTTTTTT.

The table lists this clonotype with a few counts. The chain is built from TRBV20-1 and TRBJ1-2, with D possibly matching TRBD1 (5 bases). V was shortened by 2 bases and J by 4 bases, with 14 bases between the two germline ends. The germline V gene has CDR1 DFQATT and CDR2 SNEGSKA (reference sequence). The CDR3 contains 14 residues. In nucleotides, the CDR3 is TGCAGTGCTAGACCCACAGGAAGCTCCTATGGCTACACCTTC. This sequence encodes CSARPTGSSYGYTF.

The V gene is TRBV4-3, the J gene TRBJ2-5, with 7 nucleotides matching TRBD2. CDR3 length equals 14 residues. Germline V gives CDR1 LGHNA, CDR2 YSLEER. The ends lost 2 bases at V and 5 bases at J; junction bases unmatched: 5. The CDR3 region has the DNA TGCGCCAGCAGCCAAAGTTGGGGGGGGGAGACCCAGTACTTC. This gives the protein CASSQSWGGETQYF.

Worth noting for this clonotype: A junction end diverges from the germline sequence, so it may reflect a read error. The chain uses TRBV12-3 or TRBV12-4 and TRBJ2-7; 7 bases match TRBD1. There are 13 residues in the CDR3. The chain's CDR3 is CASQGDNTYEQYF. The DNA for the CDR3 is TGTGCCAGTCAGGGGGACAACACCTATGAGCAGTACTTC.

With regard to this clonotype: In this CDR3 the conserved last residue, phenylalanine or tryptophan, is missing, so a read error is likely. No DNA is shown, since the ends of the CDR3 on it are uncertain; the CDR3 is the one TCRdb lists. V and J are TRBV11-1 and TRBJ2-3; no DNA check was done on the table's D call, TRBD2. Germline values: CDR1 SGHAT, CDR2 FQDESV (reference sequence). The CDR3 comprises 15 residues, both ends counted. CDR3: CASSLPRESIDTRYY.

This clonotype was recorded only once. Compared with germline, one end of the junction differs, possibly owing to a read error. The chain links TRBV14 to TRBJ2-3; 8 bases agree with TRBD1. This CDR3 contains 16 residues. Germline values: CDR1 SGHDN, CDR2 FVKESK. The CDR3 reads CASSQGQGRGTDTHYF. In DNA, the CDR3 is TGTGCCAGCAGCCAAGGACAGGGGAGAGGAACAGATACGCACTATTTT.

In the case of this clonotype: Compared with germline, one end of the junction differs, possibly owing to a read error. J is TRBJ2-2 and V is TRBV5-5, with D perhaps being TRBD1 or TRBD2 (5 bases each). The CDR3 is 15 amino acids. Germline V gene sequence: CDR1 SGHKS, CDR2 YYEKEE (reference sequence). The CDR3 DNA reads as TGTACCAGCAGCCCGACGAGGGGAGCACCCGGGGCGCTGTTTTTT. Amino acid sequence: CTSSPTRGAPGALFF.

Details on this clonotype: A much bigger clone sits one base away, suggesting this may be a read error. V and J are TRBV2 and TRBJ2-3; 9 nucleotides agree with TRBD2. Per the germline V gene, CDR1 is SNHLY and CDR2 is FYNNEI. The CDR3 is 16 amino acids. The ends lost 6 bases at V and 1 base at J; junction bases unmatched: 8. Written as DNA, the CDR3 is TGTGCCAGCAGGGCGGCACGCGGGAGGGGCACAGATACGCAGTATTTT. Translation gives CASRAARGRGTDTQYF.

As concerns this clonotype: No conserved phenylalanine or tryptophan ends this CDR3, so it is likely a read error. The V and J genes are TRBV6-2 or TRBV6-3 and TRBJ1-5; D is possibly TRBD1 (5 bases). Trimming shortened V by 8 bases and J by 4 bases, and 21 bases separated the two germline ends. Germline V CDR1 and CDR2: MNHEY, SVGEGT. The length of the CDR3 is 16 residues. The CDR3 is CASRHTGQPVNQPQHY. The CDR3 bases are TGTGCCAGCCGTCATACAGGCCAGCCAGTGAATCAGCCCCAGCATTAT.